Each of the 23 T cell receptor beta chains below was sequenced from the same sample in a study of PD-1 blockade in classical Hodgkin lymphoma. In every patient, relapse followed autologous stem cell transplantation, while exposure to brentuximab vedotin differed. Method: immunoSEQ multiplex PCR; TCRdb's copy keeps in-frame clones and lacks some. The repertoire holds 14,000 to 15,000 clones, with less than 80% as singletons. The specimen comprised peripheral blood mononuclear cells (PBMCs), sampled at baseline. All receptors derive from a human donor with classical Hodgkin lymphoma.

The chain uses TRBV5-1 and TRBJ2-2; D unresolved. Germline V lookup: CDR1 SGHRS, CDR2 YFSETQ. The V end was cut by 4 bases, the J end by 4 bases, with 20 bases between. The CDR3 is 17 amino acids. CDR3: CASSLNAGDSFTGELFF. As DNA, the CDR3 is TGCGCCAGCAGCCTCAATGCCGGCGACTCCTTCACCGGGGAGCTGTTTTTT.

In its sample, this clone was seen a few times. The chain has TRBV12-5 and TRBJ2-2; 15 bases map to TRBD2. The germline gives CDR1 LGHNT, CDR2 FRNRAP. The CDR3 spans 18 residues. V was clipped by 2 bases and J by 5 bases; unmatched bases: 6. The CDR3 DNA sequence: TGTGCTAGTGGTTTGAACAGGGGACTAGCGGGAGGTACCGGGGAGCTGTTTTTT. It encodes CASGLNRGLAGGTGELFF.

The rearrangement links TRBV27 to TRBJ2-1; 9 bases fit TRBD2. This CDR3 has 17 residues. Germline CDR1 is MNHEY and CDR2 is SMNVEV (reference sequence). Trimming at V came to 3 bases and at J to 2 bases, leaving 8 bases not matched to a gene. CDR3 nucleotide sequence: TGTGCCAGCAGTTTGGTAGCGGGGGCCGGGACCTACAATGAGCAGTTCTTC. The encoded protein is CASSLVAGAGTYNEQFF.

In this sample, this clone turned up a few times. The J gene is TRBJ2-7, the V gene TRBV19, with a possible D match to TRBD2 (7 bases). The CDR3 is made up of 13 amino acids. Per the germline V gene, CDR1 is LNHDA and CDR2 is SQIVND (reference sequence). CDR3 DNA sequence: TGTGCAACCTCGCGCCGGGGGGCTCGGGAGCAGTACTTC. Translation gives CATSRRGAREQYF.

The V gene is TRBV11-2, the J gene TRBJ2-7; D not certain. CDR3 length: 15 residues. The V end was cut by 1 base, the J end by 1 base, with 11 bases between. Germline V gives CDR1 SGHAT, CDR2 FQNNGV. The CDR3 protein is CASSLGYGPSYEQYF. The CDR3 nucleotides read TGTGCCAGCAGCTTAGGTTACGGGCCGTCCTACGAGCAGTACTTC.

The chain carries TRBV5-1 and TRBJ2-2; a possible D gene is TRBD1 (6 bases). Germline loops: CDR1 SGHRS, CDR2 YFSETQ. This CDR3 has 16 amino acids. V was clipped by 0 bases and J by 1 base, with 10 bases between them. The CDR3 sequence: CASSLVGGVNTGELFF. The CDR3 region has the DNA TGCGCCAGCAGCTTGGTTGGGGGCGTGAACACCGGGGAGCTGTTTTTT.

The CDR3 region has the DNA TGTGCCAGCAGTTTCACAGGGGGAATCACTGAAGCTTTCTTT. Amino acids: CASSFTGGITEAFF. The chain carries TRBV28 and TRBJ1-1; 8 nucleotides line up with TRBD1. Per the germline V gene, CDR1 is MDHEN and CDR2 is SYDVKM. The J segment lost 4 bases and the V segment lost 3 bases, leaving 4 bases of the junction unmatched. This CDR3 spans 14 amino acids.

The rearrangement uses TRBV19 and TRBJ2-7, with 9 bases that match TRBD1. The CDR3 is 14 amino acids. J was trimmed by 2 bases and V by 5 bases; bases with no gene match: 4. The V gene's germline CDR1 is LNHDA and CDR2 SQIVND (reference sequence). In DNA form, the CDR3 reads TGTGCCAGTAGTCGTGACAGGGGGACCTACGAGCAGTACTTC. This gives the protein CASSRDRGTYEQYF.

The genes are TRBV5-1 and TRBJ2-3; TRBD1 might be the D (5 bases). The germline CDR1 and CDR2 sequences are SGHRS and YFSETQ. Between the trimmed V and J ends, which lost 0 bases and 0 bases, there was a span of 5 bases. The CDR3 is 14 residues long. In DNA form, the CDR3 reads TGCGCCAGCAGCTTGGACAGGAGCACAGATACGCAGTATTTT. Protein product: CASSLDRSTDTQYF.

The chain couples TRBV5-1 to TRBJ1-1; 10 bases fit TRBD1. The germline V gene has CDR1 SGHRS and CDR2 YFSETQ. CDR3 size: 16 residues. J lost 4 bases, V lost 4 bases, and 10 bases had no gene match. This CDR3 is CASSSQGQGKGTEAFF. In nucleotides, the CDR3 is TGCGCCAGCAGCAGCCAGGGACAGGGGAAGGGCACTGAAGCTTTCTTT.

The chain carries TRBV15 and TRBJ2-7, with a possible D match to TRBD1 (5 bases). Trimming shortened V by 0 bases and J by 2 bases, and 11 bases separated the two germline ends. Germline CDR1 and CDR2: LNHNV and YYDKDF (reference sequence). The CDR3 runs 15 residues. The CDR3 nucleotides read TGTGCCACCAGCAGAGATAACGACAGAGCCTACGAGCAGTACTTC. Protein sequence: CATSRDNDRAYEQYF.

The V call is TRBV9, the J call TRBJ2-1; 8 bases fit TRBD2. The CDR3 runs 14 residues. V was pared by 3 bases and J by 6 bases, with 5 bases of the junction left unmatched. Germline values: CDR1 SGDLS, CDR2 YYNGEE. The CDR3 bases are TGTGCCAGCAGCGCAACCGGGACTAGCAATGAGCAGTTCTTC. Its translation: CASSATGTSNEQFF.

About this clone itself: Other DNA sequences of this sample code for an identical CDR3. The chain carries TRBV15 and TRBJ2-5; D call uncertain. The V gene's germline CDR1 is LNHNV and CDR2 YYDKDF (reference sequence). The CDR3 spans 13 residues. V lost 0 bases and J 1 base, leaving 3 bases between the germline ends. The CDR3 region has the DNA TGTGCCACCAGCAGAGACATCCAAGAGACCCAGTACTTC. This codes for CATSRDIQETQYF.

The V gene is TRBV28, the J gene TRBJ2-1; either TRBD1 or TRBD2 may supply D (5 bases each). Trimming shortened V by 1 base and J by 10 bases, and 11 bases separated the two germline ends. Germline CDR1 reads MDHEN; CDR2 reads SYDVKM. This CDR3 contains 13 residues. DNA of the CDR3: TGTGCCAGCAGTTTATTAATTGGGGGAGAGCAGTTCTTC. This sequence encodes CASSLLIGGEQFF.

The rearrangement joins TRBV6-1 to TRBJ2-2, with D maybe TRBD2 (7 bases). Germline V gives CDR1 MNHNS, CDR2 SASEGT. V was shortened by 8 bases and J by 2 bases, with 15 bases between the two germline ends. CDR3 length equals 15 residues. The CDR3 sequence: CASHSGGVNTGELFF. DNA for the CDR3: TGTGCCAGCCACTCGGGGGGCGTAAACACCGGGGAGCTGTTTTTT.

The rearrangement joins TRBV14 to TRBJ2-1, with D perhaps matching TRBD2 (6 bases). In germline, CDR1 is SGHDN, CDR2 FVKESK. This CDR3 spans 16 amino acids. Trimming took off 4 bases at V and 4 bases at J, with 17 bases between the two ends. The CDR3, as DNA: TGTGCCAGCAGCCCTAAACCTAGCGTCTCGTACAATGAGCAGTTCTTC. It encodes CASSPKPSVSYNEQFF.

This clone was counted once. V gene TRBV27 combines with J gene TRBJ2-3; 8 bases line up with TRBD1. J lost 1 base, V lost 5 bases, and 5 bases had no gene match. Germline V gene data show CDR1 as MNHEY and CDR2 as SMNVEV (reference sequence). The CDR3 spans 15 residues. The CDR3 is CASSLATGGTDTQYF. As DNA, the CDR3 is TGTGCCAGCAGTCTCGCGACAGGGGGCACAGATACGCAGTATTTT.

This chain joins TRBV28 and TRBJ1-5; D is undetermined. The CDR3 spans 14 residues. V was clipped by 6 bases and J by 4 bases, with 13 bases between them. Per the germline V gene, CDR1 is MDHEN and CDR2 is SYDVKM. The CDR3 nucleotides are TGTGCCAGCAGCTCCCAGCGACGTAATCAGCCCCAGCATTTT. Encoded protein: CASSSQRRNQPQHF.

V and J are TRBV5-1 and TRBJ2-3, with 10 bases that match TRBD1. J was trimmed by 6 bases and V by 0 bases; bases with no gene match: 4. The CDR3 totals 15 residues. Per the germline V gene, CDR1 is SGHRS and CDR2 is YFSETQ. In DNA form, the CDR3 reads TGCGCCAGCAGCTTGGCTGGGACAGGGGAGGATACGCAGTATTTT. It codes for CASSLAGTGEDTQYF.

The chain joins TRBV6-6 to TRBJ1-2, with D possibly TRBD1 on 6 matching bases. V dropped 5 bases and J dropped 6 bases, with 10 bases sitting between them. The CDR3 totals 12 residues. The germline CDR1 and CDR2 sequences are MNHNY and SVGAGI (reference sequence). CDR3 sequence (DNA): TGTGCCAGCAGTGAGGACAGTGATGGCTACACCTTC. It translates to CASSEDSDGYTF.

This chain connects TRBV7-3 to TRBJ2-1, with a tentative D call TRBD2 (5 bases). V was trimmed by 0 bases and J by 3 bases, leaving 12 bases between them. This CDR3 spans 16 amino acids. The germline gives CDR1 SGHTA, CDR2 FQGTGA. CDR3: CASSLTWWELYNEQFF. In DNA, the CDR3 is TGTGCCAGCAGCTTAACCTGGTGGGAGCTCTACAATGAGCAGTTCTTC. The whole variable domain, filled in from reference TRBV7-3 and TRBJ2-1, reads GAGVSQTPSNKVTEKGKYVELRCDPISGHTALYWYRQSLGQGPEFLIYFQGTGAADDSGLPNDRFFAVRPEGSVSTLKIQRTERGDSAVYLCASSLTWWELYNEQFFGPGTRLTVL.

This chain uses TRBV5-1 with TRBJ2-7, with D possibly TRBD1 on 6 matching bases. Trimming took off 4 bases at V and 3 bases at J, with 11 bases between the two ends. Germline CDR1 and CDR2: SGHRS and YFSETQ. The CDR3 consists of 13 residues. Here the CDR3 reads CASSETGFYEQYF. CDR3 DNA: TGCGCCAGCAGCGAGACAGGTTTCTACGAGCAGTACTTC.

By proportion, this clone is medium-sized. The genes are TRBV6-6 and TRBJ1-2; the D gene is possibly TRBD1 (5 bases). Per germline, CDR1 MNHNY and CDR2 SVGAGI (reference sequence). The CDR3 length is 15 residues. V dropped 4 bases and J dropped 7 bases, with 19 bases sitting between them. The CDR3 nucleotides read TGTGCCAGCAGTTTCCCCGATCCAGGGACGAGTGGCTACACCTTC. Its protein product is CASSFPDPGTSGYTF.